This T cell receptor beta chain was captured by sequencing in a study of PD-L1 blockade in urothelial cancer. Study at large: Atezolizumab 1,200 mg was given intravenously every 3 weeks, starting 2014.

Sample time point: pretreatment peripheral blood. Every patient provided from 1 to 8 samples, collected pretreatment and on-treatment. The CDR3 totals 15 residues. Germline V lookup: CDR1 SNHLY, CDR2 FYNNEI. V lost 6 bases, J lost 7 bases, and 7 bases stayed unmatched. The assay was immunoSEQ multiplex PCR, and TCRdb's table has in-frame clones only and misses some. The sample records approximately 72,000 clones, around 87% being singletons. This sequence joins TRBV2 and TRBJ1-4; the match to TRBD1 covers 11 bases. The sequence derives from a man between 60 and 75 years old with urothelial cancer. This specimen was PBMCs, taken around atezolizumab (anti-PD-L1) treatment. CDR3 loop: CASRETGTGGEKLFF. DNA for the CDR3: TGTGCCAGCAGGGAGACCGGGACAGGGGGTGAAAAACTGTTTTTT. The whole variable domain, remainder taken from reference TRBV2 and TRBJ1-4, is EPEVTQTPSHQVTQMGQEVILRCVPISNHLYFYWYRQILGQKVEFLVSFYNNEISEKSEIFDDQFSVERPDGSNFTLKIRSTKLEDSAMYFCASRETGTGGEKLFFGSGTQLSVL.